The 30 T cell receptor beta chains reported below all come from one sample, sequenced in a study of technical replicates of blood from a handful of donors. Data came from immunoSEQ multiplex PCR; TCRdb stores just in-frame clones and leaves some out. Of about 57,000 clones listed, roughly 95% are singletons. Sequencing used PBMCs. These receptor sequences come from a human donor in good health. Some clones in this sample may be carry-over from other donors' samples.

With regard to this clone: This sample also contains other DNA sequences that code for the same CDR3. The V call is TRBV5-1, the J call TRBJ2-7; 7 bases are a match to TRBD2. CDR1 is SGHRS, CDR2 YFSETQ, per germline. Unmatched junction bases numbered 3, after V lost 0 bases and J lost 3 bases. The CDR3 extends over 14 amino acids. The CDR3 is CASSLAGGYYEQYF. The CDR3 DNA sequence: TGCGCCAGCAGCTTGGCCGGGGGGTACTACGAGCAGTACTTC.

This chain links TRBV28 with TRBJ1-5; possible D gene TRBD1, 5 bases. Germline CDR1 is MDHEN and CDR2 is SYDVKM. This CDR3 has 15 amino acids. Trimming took off 1 base at V and 4 bases at J, with 11 bases between the two ends. CDR3 sequence: CASSLSGRDNQPQHF. The CDR3 nucleotides are TGTGCCAGCAGTTTATCTGGCAGGGATAATCAGCCCCAGCATTTT. The full variable domain, its missing parts supplied by reference TRBV28 and TRBJ1-5, is DVKVTQSSRYLVKRTGEKVFLECVQDMDHENMFWYRQDPGLGLRLIYFSYDVKMKEKGDIPEGYSVSREKKERFSLILESASTNQTSMYLCASSLSGRDNQPQHFGDGTRLSIL.

The chain combines TRBV7-9 with TRBJ2-2; the match to TRBD1 covers 9 bases. There are 15 residues in the CDR3. The J segment lost 7 bases and the V segment lost 5 bases, leaving 8 bases of the junction unmatched. CDR1 and CDR2 from the germline V gene are SEHNR and FQNEAQ (reference sequence). CDR3 nucleotide sequence: TGTGCCAGCAGCCGACCGACAGGGGGGATCGGGGAGCTGTTTTTT. Amino acids: CASSRPTGGIGELFF.

The chain joins TRBV9 to TRBJ2-7; weak D call: TRBD2 (6 bases). The length of the CDR3 is 14 residues. Deletions cut 2 bases from V and 6 bases from J, with 15 bases between. The germline CDR1 and CDR2 sequences are SGDLS and YYNGEE. The CDR3 reads CASSVALLASEQYF. As DNA, the CDR3 is TGTGCCAGCAGCGTCGCCTTACTAGCAAGCGAGCAGTACTTC.

The gene calls are TRBV5-4 and TRBJ1-1, with 9 bases aligning to TRBD1. CDR3 size: 14 residues. J lost 6 bases, V lost 3 bases, and 6 bases had no gene match. Germline V gene data show CDR1 as SGHNT and CDR2 as YYREEE (reference sequence). DNA of the CDR3: TGTGCCAGCAGCTCAGCCGGGACAGGGTCTGAAGCTTTCTTT. Translation gives CASSSAGTGSEAFF.

The chain carries TRBV7-2 and TRBJ2-5; TRBD1 matches at 10 bases. V trimming: 5 bases; J trimming: 5 bases; junction bases outside the gene matches: 11. The CDR3 totals 16 residues. Germline-derived CDR1 and CDR2 are SGHTA and FQGNSA. CDR3 amino acids: CASSGQLGQGGETQYF. The CDR3 DNA is TGTGCCAGCAGCGGGCAGCTCGGACAGGGGGGGGAGACCCAGTACTTC.

This clone appeared once. The chain employs TRBV7-6 and TRBJ2-3; tentatively, D is TRBD2 (5 bases). The germline V and J ends were trimmed by 4 bases and 2 bases, with 13 bases remaining between them. The CDR3 length is 15 residues. CDR1 is SGHVS, CDR2 FNYEAQ, per germline. The CDR3 DNA reads TGTGCCAGCAGCTCGCCAGGCGGGTACACAGATACGCAGTATTTT. Its protein is CASSSPGGYTDTQYF.

This chain uses TRBV13 with TRBJ1-5; D gene uncertain. CDR3 length: 12 residues. The germline V gene encodes CDR1 PRHDT and CDR2 FYEKMQ (reference sequence). Trimming pared 2 bases from V and 9 bases from J, leaving 8 bases between. CDR3 sequence (DNA): TGTGCCAGCAGCTTACGTGGCGGGCCCCAGCATTTT. The encoded protein is CASSLRGGPQHF. The complete variable domain, with remaining parts taken from reference TRBV13 and TRBJ1-5, reads AAGVIQSPRHLIKEKRETATLKCYPIPRHDTVYWYQQGPGQDPQFLISFYEKMQSDKGSIPDRFSAQQFSDYHSELNMSSLELGDSALYFCASSLRGGPQHFGDGTRLSIL.

V usage is TRBV6-5 and J usage is TRBJ1-2; 9 bases map to TRBD1. The length of the CDR3 is 14 residues. Trimming at V came to 4 bases and at J to 3 bases, leaving 3 bases not matched to a gene. From germline, CDR1 is MNHEY and CDR2 SVGAGI. CDR3 region: CASSSGQGYYGYTF. CDR3 bases: TGTGCCAGCAGTTCGGGACAGGGATACTATGGCTACACCTTC.

J is TRBJ2-1 and V is TRBV5-6; D possibly corresponds to TRBD2 (5 bases). CDR3 length equals 15 residues. V lost 3 bases, J lost 12 bases, and 22 bases lay in between. Germline V lookup: CDR1 SGHDT, CDR2 YYEEEE. The CDR3 protein is CASSSGRSSGWAQFF. The DNA of the CDR3 is TGTGCCAGCAGCTCTGGGAGAAGTAGTGGTTGGGCGCAGTTCTTC.

The chain uses TRBV15 and TRBJ2-2, with 16 bases that match TRBD2. The CDR3 loop spans 19 amino acids. CDR1 and CDR2 from the germline V gene are LNHNV and YYDKDF (reference sequence). V lost 3 bases and J lost 5; bases outside the gene matches: 9. The CDR3 bases are TGTGCCACCAGCAGTCACGGGACTAGCGGGGGGGCTCGTACCGGGGAGCTGTTTTTT. Translating it yields CATSSHGTSGGARTGELFF.

J is TRBJ1-6 and V is TRBV5-1, with D possibly matching TRBD1 (6 bases). The ends were cut back, 1 base at V and 0 bases at J, with 17 bases in the middle. The germline V gene has CDR1 SGHRS and CDR2 YFSETQ. The CDR3 sequence is 19 residues long. CDR3 sequence: CASSLTQTGLSSYNSPLHF. As DNA, the CDR3 is TGCGCCAGCAGCTTGACCCAGACAGGCTTAAGCTCCTATAATTCACCCCTCCACTTT.

The CDR3 spells CASSLDGRKETQYF. CDR3 bases: TGCGCCAGCAGCTTGGACGGGAGGAAAGAGACCCAGTACTTC. This sequence joins TRBV5-1 and TRBJ2-5; 7 positions agree with TRBD2. V shed 0 bases and J 3 bases; nucleotides not matched to a gene: 2. Germline CDR1 is SGHRS and CDR2 is YFSETQ. This CDR3 has 14 amino acids.

This chain connects TRBV27 to TRBJ2-7; 10 bases fit TRBD1. CDR3 length: 16 residues. The J segment lost 3 bases and the V segment lost 6 bases, leaving 11 bases of the junction unmatched. CDR1 is MNHEY, CDR2 SMNVEV, per germline (reference sequence). As DNA, the CDR3 is TGTGCCAGCAGCATAAGGTGGGACAGGGGTTTCTACGAGCAGTACTTC. It is translated as CASSIRWDRGFYEQYF.

The V call is TRBV7-2, the J call TRBJ1-6; unclear D gene. The CDR3 has 15 amino acids. The ends were cut back, 4 bases at V and 7 bases at J, with 14 bases in the middle. CDR1 and CDR2 (germline): SGHTA, FQGNSA. The CDR3 reads CASSWTKAGNSPLHF. Written as DNA, the CDR3 is TGTGCCAGCAGCTGGACCAAGGCGGGAAATTCACCCCTCCACTTT.

The chain has TRBV7-2 and TRBJ1-1, with 8 bases lining up with TRBD1. V was clipped by 4 bases and J by 5 bases; unmatched bases: 6. The CDR3 runs 14 residues. Germline V CDR1 and CDR2: SGHTA, FQGNSA. The CDR3 region is CASSSQGGWTEAFF. The CDR3 DNA is TGTGCCAGCAGCTCACAGGGGGGCTGGACTGAAGCTTTCTTT.

This rearrangement joins TRBV30 to TRBJ2-1; 8 positions agree with TRBD2. The CDR3 covers 15 residues. Unmatched junction bases numbered 15, after V lost 5 bases and J lost 9 bases. CDR1 and CDR2 (germline): GTSNPN, SVGIG (reference sequence). The chain's CDR3 is CAWGTGSGSFGEQFF. CDR3 nucleotides: TGTGCCTGGGGCACGGGGAGCGGGAGTTTCGGTGAGCAGTTCTTC. The whole variable domain, remainder taken from reference TRBV30 and TRBJ2-1, is SQTIHQWPATLVQPVGSPLSLECTVEGTSNPNLYWYRQAAGRGLQLLFYSVGIGQISSEVPQNLSASRPQDRQFILSSKKLLLSDSGFYLCAWGTGSGSFGEQFFGPGTRLTVL.

The chain employs TRBV7-8 and TRBJ2-3, with 7 bases that match TRBD1. There are 14 residues in the CDR3. The germline V gene has CDR1 SGHVS and CDR2 FQNEAQ. Losses at the gene ends were 9 bases for V and 4 bases for J; bases not matched to a gene: 10. CDR3 nucleotide sequence: TGTGCCAGTATCCGGGACAGCAGGTCAGATACGCAGTATTTT. It is translated as CASIRDSRSDTQYF. The variable domain in full, with the rest retrieved from reference TRBV7-8 and TRBJ2-3, is GAGVSQSPRYKVAKRGQDVALRCDPISGHVSLFWYQQALGQGPEFLTYFQNEAQLDKSGLPSDRFFAERPEGSVSTLKIQRTQQEDSAVYLCASIRDSRSDTQYFGPGTRLTVL.

The chain employs TRBV7-9 and TRBJ2-2; the D gene is possibly TRBD2 (6 bases). V lost 2 bases, J lost 7 bases, and 8 bases lay in between. There are 13 residues in the CDR3. Germline assignment: CDR1 SEHNR and CDR2 FQNEAQ (reference sequence). The CDR3 sequence is CASSLTEGGELFF. For the CDR3, the DNA is TGTGCCAGCAGCTTAACGGAGGGCGGGGAGCTGTTTTTT.

The V gene is TRBV5-4, the J gene TRBJ2-5; D is unresolved. The CDR3 consists of 15 residues. Per germline, CDR1 SGHNT and CDR2 YYREEE (reference sequence). The V end was cut by 0 bases, the J end by 2 bases, with 11 bases between. The CDR3 here is CASSLEINNQETQYF. The CDR3 nucleotides read TGTGCCAGCAGCTTGGAGATCAACAATCAAGAGACCCAGTACTTC.

This clone was found a few times. This chain joins TRBV4-2 and TRBJ2-3, with 8 bases aligning to TRBD2. The V gene's germline CDR1 is LGHNA and CDR2 YNFKEQ. This CDR3 has 14 residues. Germline trimming cut 4 bases from V and 8 bases from J; bases unmatched to any gene: 8. The CDR3 nucleotides are TGTGCCAGCAGCCCGGGACTAGAGGGGGGTACGCAGTATTTT. Its translation is CASSPGLEGGTQYF.

V is TRBV5-6 and J is TRBJ2-5; 10 nucleotides match TRBD1. The ends lost 3 bases at V and 3 bases at J; junction bases unmatched: 8. Germline V lookup: CDR1 SGHDT, CDR2 YYEEEE. CDR3 length: 16 amino acids. CDR3 DNA sequence: TGTGCCAGCAGCTCACGACAGGGGGCGAGAGAAGAGACCCAGTACTTC. Translated, it gives CASSSRQGAREETQYF.

V is TRBV7-2 and J is TRBJ2-7; 11 bases agree with TRBD1. The CDR3 extends over 14 amino acids. Germline V gives CDR1 SGHTA, CDR2 FQGNSA. J was trimmed by 2 bases and V by 3 bases; bases with no gene match: 0. The CDR3 DNA reads TGTGCCAGCAGCTTGGGACAGGGGGCCTACGAGCAGTACTTC. It encodes CASSLGQGAYEQYF.

CDR3 protein: CASTDYQETQYF. The CDR3 coding sequence is TGTGCCAGCACGGACTACCAAGAGACCCAGTACTTC. The rearrangement uses TRBV6-6 and TRBJ2-5, with D perhaps TRBD2 (5 bases). The CDR3 length is 12 residues. V was trimmed by 7 bases and J by 0 bases, leaving 6 bases between them. The germline V gene encodes CDR1 MNHNY and CDR2 SVGAGI (reference sequence).

In DNA form, the CDR3 reads TGTGCCAGCAGCGTAAGGGGGGGGGCAGGAGGCTACACCTTC. This encodes CASSVRGGAGGYTF. The rearrangement joins TRBV9 to TRBJ1-2; D is possibly TRBD1 (6 bases). Trimming removed 1 base at V and 8 bases at J, with 15 bases between. Germline CDR1 and CDR2: SGDLS and YYNGEE. The CDR3 is made up of 14 amino acids.

The chain is built from TRBV7-2 and TRBJ2-5, with 8 positions matching TRBD2. With V trimmed by 1 base and J by 2 bases, 3 bases remained unmatched. From germline, CDR1 is SGHTA and CDR2 FQGNSA. The CDR3 is 15 residues long. The CDR3 here is CASSLDGGEQETQYF. The CDR3 nucleotides read TGTGCCAGCAGCTTAGACGGGGGGGAGCAAGAGACCCAGTACTTC.

The chain uses TRBV4-3 and TRBJ1-2; a weak D match, TRBD1 (6 bases). V shed 0 bases and J shed 4 bases, with 12 bases lying between them. CDR3 length: 15 residues. Germline values: CDR1 LGHNA, CDR2 YSLEER. CDR3 amino acids: CASSQDRQASYGYTF. In DNA, the CDR3 is TGCGCCAGCAGCCAAGATCGACAGGCCAGCTATGGCTACACCTTC.

This chain joins TRBV2 and TRBJ2-2; TRBD2 aligns across 8 bases. The CDR3 runs to 17 residues. The V gene's germline CDR1 is SNHLY and CDR2 FYNNEI. J lost 3 bases, V lost 3 bases, and 9 bases had no gene match. The CDR3 nucleotides read TGTGCCAGCAGTGAGACGGCGGGAGGCCTCTACACCGGGGAGCTGTTTTTT. Translated, it gives CASSETAGGLYTGELFF. Full variable domain (remainder filled in from reference TRBV2 and TRBJ2-2): EPEVTQTPSHQVTQMGQEVILRCVPISNHLYFYWYRQILGQKVEFLVSFYNNEISEKSEIFDDQFSVERPDGSNFTLKIRSTKLEDSAMYFCASSETAGGLYTGELFFGEGSRLTVL.

The V and J genes are TRBV4-1 and TRBJ2-3; 12 nucleotides agree with TRBD2. V gave up 5 bases and J gave up 6 bases; unmatched junction bases: 6. The CDR3 totals 15 residues. Per the germline V gene, CDR1 is MGHRA and CDR2 is YSYEKL. CDR3 in amino acids: CASSASGRAWDTQYF. CDR3 sequence (DNA): TGCGCCAGCAGCGCTAGCGGGAGGGCCTGGGATACGCAGTATTTT.

This chain joins TRBV11-3 and TRBJ2-2, with 7 bases fitting TRBD1. The CDR3 runs to 15 residues. CDR1 and CDR2 (germline): SGHNT, YENEEA. Germline trimming cut 6 bases from V and 5 bases from J; bases unmatched to any gene: 9. As DNA, the CDR3 is TGTGCCAGCAGTCAGACAGGGTTTCAGACCGGGGAGCTGTTTTTT. This codes for CASSQTGFQTGELFF.